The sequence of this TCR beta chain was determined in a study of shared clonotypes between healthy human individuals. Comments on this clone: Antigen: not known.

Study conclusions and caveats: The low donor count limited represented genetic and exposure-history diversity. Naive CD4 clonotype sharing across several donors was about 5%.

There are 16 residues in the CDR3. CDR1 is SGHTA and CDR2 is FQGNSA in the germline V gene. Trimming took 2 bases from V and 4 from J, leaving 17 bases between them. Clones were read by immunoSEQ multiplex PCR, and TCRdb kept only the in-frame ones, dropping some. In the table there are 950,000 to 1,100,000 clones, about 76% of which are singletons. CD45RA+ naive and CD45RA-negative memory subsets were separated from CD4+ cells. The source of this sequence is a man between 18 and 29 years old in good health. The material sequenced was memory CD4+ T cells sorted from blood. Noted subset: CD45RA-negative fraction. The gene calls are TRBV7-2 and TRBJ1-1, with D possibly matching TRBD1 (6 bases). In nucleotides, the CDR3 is TGTGCCAGCAGCTTAATAGGACGGGGGCAGGGCACTGAAGCTTTCTTT. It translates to CASSLIGRGQGTEAFF.